This T cell receptor (beta chain) was sequenced during a study of blood T cell repertoires in COVID-19. About the study: Sites in the United States, Italy and Spain provided acute and convalescent COVID-19 samples. In each case, the material was cDNA or gDNA derived from T cells, B-cell-depleted T cells, or PBMCs.

The V end lost 4 bases, the J end lost 8 bases, and 18 bases lay between the germline ends. The germline CDR1 and CDR2 sequences are SGHVS and FQNEAQ. The CDR3 is 15 residues long. Authors' data handling: Estimation of nucleated cell counts was performed using reference gene primer amplification. Method: immunoSEQ multiplex PCR; TCRdb's copy keeps in-frame clones and lacks some. V, J and clone size reflect that table, while D and trimming were determined from the DNA. The sample lists 250,000 to 350,000 clones, around 89% occurring once. Material for sequencing was peripheral blood. V usage is TRBV7-8 and J usage is TRBJ1-3; TRBD1 is a possible D gene (6 bases). The origin of this receptor is a young man with acute or convalescent COVID-19. CDR3 region: CASSSITGLEDTIYF. CDR3 nucleotide sequence: TGTGCCAGCAGCTCAATTACAGGGTTAGAGGACACCATATATTTT.